This paragraph reports one T cell receptor (beta chain). Its specificity is unknown. TCRdb keeps only in-frame clones here, not all; method: immunoSEQ multiplex PCR. This table has tens of thousands of clones, over 60% appearing once. This sample is part of a study of a mutant IDH1 vaccine in newly diagnosed glioma. Overall study: Patients received vaccination from 4-6 weeks after radiotherapy alone, or with temozolomide cycles. A roughly 60% male, around 40% female split and a mean age of roughly 37 years characterized treated patients.

Germline-derived CDR1 and CDR2 are SEHNR and FQNEAQ (reference sequence). There are 12 residues in the CDR3. With 5 bases removed from V and 2 bases from J, the gap between germline ends came to 6 bases. Time point indicated: week 35, safety follow-up. Topical imiquimod was applied with each vaccine dose, which held 300 ug of mutant IDH1 20-mer peptide. The study gave patients eight vaccinations in weeks 1, 3, 5, 7, 11, 15, 19, 23. This sample comprised PBMCs, obtained from a glioma patient whose treatment included an IDH1 peptide vaccine. The J gene is TRBJ2-5, the V gene TRBV7-9; D not resolved. The TCR comes from a man in his forties with glioma. This chain's CDR3 is CASSRSQETQYF. The CDR3 DNA reads as TGTGCCAGCAGCCGATCTCAAGAGACCCAGTACTTC.